The source of this TCR beta chain is a study of blood T cell repertoires in COVID-19. Study in general: Sources were T cells, B-cell-depleted T cells, or PBMCs; the material itself was cDNA or gDNA.

Per the original methods: Researchers report that nucleated cell counts were estimated from reference gene primer amplification. Clones were sequenced by immunoSEQ multiplex PCR, and TCRdb holds only the in-frame ones, with some missing. That table supplies the V and J calls and clone size; D and trimming were determined from the DNA. The top ten hold around 4.5% of the sample, which has hundreds of thousands of clones, almost 90% seen once. The CDR3 length is 14 residues. Germline CDR1 is SNHLY and CDR2 is FYNNEI. The V end lost 6 bases, the J end lost 2 bases, and 13 bases lay between the germline ends. Participants came from 20 to 25 US areas, aged roughly 18 to 95 years. Cohort assignment relied on participant-reported clinical history.

This TCR came from a woman younger than 30 with acute COVID-19. V gene TRBV2 combines with J gene TRBJ2-5, with D perhaps matching TRBD2 (6 bases). The sample was PBMCs or T cells enriched from blood (not recorded which). CDR3 region: CASSPTSTQETQYF. The CDR3 DNA sequence: TGTGCCAGCAGCCCGACTAGTACTCAAGAGACCCAGTACTTC.